These 11 T cell receptor beta chains originate from one sample sequenced in a study of T cell clonotyping in hematopoietic cell transplantation (dated by TCRdb to the early 2020s). Library preparation was by the immunoSEQ multiplex PCR assay. TCRdb holds this immuneACCESS table with in-frame rearrangements only. Some clones are missing; in checked studies, unresolved V genes explain under half, and the rest has no known cause. The sample table lists approximately 41,000 clones, 85% of them with a count of one. The top ten constitute 2.5% to 3% of the sample. The sample's time point, from its label and the paper: recipient sample about 28 days before transplant, after cytoreduction. The specimen was peripheral blood mononuclear cells, collected before stem cell transplant. These receptors were taken from a man aged 60-69 years with acute myeloid leukemia. Some clones in this sample may be carry-over from other donors' samples.

This rearrangement joins TRBV6-5 to TRBJ2-7; 8 bases align to TRBD2. The germline gives CDR1 MNHEY, CDR2 SVGAGI. V gave up 6 bases and J gave up 2 bases; unmatched junction bases: 9. The CDR3 length is 15 residues. The CDR3 region has the DNA TGTGCCAGCAGATCGAGAGCGGGGGCAACCTACGAGCAGTACTTC. The encoded protein is CASRSRAGATYEQYF.

The chain employs TRBV4-1 and TRBJ1-3; D remains unclear. CDR1 is MGHRA and CDR2 is YSYEKL in the germline V gene. This CDR3 spans 16 amino acids. Trimming left V 0 bases short and J 3 bases short, with 12 bases between. The CDR3 DNA reads as TGCGCCAGCAGCCAAGAATCGGTCCCTCGTGGAAACACCATATATTTT. Translated: CASSQESVPRGNTIYF.

This sequence joins TRBV2 and TRBJ1-4, with TRBD1 matching over 9 bases. The CDR3 extends over 15 amino acids. In germline, CDR1 is SNHLY, CDR2 FYNNEI. V shed 7 bases, J shed 5 bases, and the junction held 8 bases outside the gene matches. CDR3 in DNA: TGTGCCAGCACTTCGGGGGGACAGGGAAATGAAAAACTGTTTTTT. It encodes CASTSGGQGNEKLFF.

The rearrangement links TRBV29-1 to TRBJ2-5; 7 bases line up with TRBD2. The CDR3 loop spans 14 amino acids. With V trimmed by 6 bases and J by 1 base, 8 bases remained unmatched. CDR1 and CDR2 from the germline V gene are SQVTM and ANQGSEA. The CDR3 loop is CSVPASGTQETQYF. CDR3 nucleotide sequence: TGCAGCGTACCCGCTAGCGGAACCCAAGAGACCCAGTACTTC.

This chain links TRBV19 with TRBJ2-2; D perhaps matches TRBD2 (7 bases). Trimming shortened V by 3 bases and J by 4 bases, and 18 bases separated the two germline ends. Germline CDR1 and CDR2: LNHDA and SQIVND (reference sequence). This CDR3 is built from 17 residues. CDR3 region: CASSMGGRGRLTGELFF. The CDR3 nucleotides are TGTGCCAGTAGTATGGGAGGGCGGGGGCGTCTCACCGGGGAGCTGTTTTTT.

The V and J genes are TRBV10-1 and TRBJ2-7, with a tentative D call TRBD2 (6 bases). CDR1 is WNHNN, CDR2 SYGVQD, per germline (reference sequence). The CDR3 totals 14 residues. With 5 bases removed from V and 0 bases from J, the gap between germline ends came to 11 bases. This CDR3 reads CASSFGGISYEQYF. The CDR3 bases are TGCGCCAGCAGTTTCGGGGGTATCTCCTACGAGCAGTACTTC.

This clone appeared once. The chain is built from TRBV2 and TRBJ1-4; no clear D. Trimming removed 2 bases at V and 8 bases at J, with 9 bases between. CDR3 size: 13 residues. Germline-derived CDR1 and CDR2 are SNHLY and FYNNEI. CDR3 in DNA: TGTGCCAGCAGTGAAATGTCCAGAGAAAAACTGTTTTTT. It yields the protein CASSEMSREKLFF.

The V and J genes are TRBV14 and TRBJ1-5; no clear D gene. V shed 2 bases and J shed 5 bases, with 7 bases lying between them. CDR3 length equals 13 residues. Per the germline V gene, CDR1 is SGHDN and CDR2 is FVKESK. CDR3 DNA sequence: TGTGCCAGCAGCCAATCAGCGTATCAGCCCCAGCATTTT. It yields the protein CASSQSAYQPQHF. The full variable domain, its missing parts supplied by reference TRBV14 and TRBJ1-5, is EAGVTQFPSHSVIEKGQTVTLRCDPISGHDNLYWYRRVMGKEIKFLLHFVKESKQDESGMPNNRFLAERTGGTYSTLKVQPAELEDSGVYFCASSQSAYQPQHFGDGTRLSIL.

This clone was detected once. The rearrangement joins TRBV5-1 to TRBJ1-4; D ambiguous. The CDR3 has 16 amino acids. Germline CDR1 reads SGHRS; CDR2 reads YFSETQ. Trimming pared 4 bases from V and 7 bases from J, leaving 20 bases between. CDR3 DNA: TGCGCCAGCAGCGCCGGACTGCCCAGTGTGGGTGAAAAACTGTTTTTT. Translation: CASSAGLPSVGEKLFF.

The chain combines TRBV19 with TRBJ1-1; tentatively, D is TRBD1 (5 bases). Trimming shortened V by 2 bases and J by 0 bases, and 13 bases separated the two germline ends. The CDR3 totals 16 residues. Germline values: CDR1 LNHDA, CDR2 SQIVND (reference sequence). CDR3 loop: CASSIPPGTLNTEAFF. The DNA for the CDR3 is TGTGCCAGTAGTATACCCCCTGGGACGTTGAACACTGAAGCTTTCTTT.

The sample holds one count of this clone. This chain connects TRBV6-5 to TRBJ2-3; no clear D gene. The CDR3 has 14 amino acids. Trimming removed 1 base from V and 0 bases from J, with 5 bases in between. Germline V gene lookup returns CDR1 MNHEY and CDR2 SVGAGI. The CDR3 nucleotides read TGTGCCAGCAGTTACTTCTCTAGCACAGATACGCAGTATTTT. Its protein is CASSYFSSTDTQYF.